This T cell receptor beta chain is from a study of cytomegalovirus exposure and HLA in healthy donors. Broader study findings: Rare TCR sequences predominated, though certain public TCRs were found in many donors.

With regard to this clone: Antigen: not known.

The primer mix had 60 Vbeta and 13 Jbeta primers. Profiled with immunoSEQ multiplex PCR; TCRdb holds only in-frame clones, not every one. Altogether roughly 130,000 clones are present, 84% being singletons, with the ten largest covering approximately 2.6%. The receptor comes from a man between 45 and 60 years old in good health and CMV-seronegative. Specimen: PBMCs.

The DNA of the CDR3 is TGCGCCAGCAGCTTGGCCCACGACACGTACACAGATACGCAGTATTTT. Its translation: CASSLAHDTYTDTQYF. The rearrangement joins TRBV5-1 to TRBJ2-3; D ambiguous. The CDR3 is 16 amino acids. Per the germline V gene, CDR1 is SGHRS and CDR2 is YFSETQ. V was cut by 0 bases and J by 2 bases, with 13 bases left in between.